This entry lists 21 T cell receptor beta chains sequenced from one sample in a study of cytomegalovirus exposure and HLA in healthy donors. The study ran its PCR with 60 Vbeta and 13 Jbeta primers. Some clones are missing from TCRdb's copy, which holds only in-frame ones; the method was immunoSEQ multiplex PCR. The sample has about 130,000 clones; the top ten hold approximately 1.6%. The sample comprised PBMCs. These receptors were taken from a young man in good health and CMV-seronegative.

V and J are TRBV18 and TRBJ2-7; no clear D. Germline loops: CDR1 KGHSH, CDR2 LQKENI. With 2 bases removed from V and 2 bases from J, the gap between germline ends came to 10 bases. The CDR3 consists of 14 residues. CDR3 amino acids: CASSPSYGTYEQYF. DNA of the CDR3: TGTGCCAGCTCACCATCCTATGGTACCTACGAGCAGTACTTC.

Worth noting for this clone: At one of its ends the junction is not consistent with the germline gene, which may arise from a read error. This sample includes further DNA sequences coding for the same CDR3. The chain uses TRBV9 and TRBJ2-5; possible D gene TRBD2, 7 bases. The CDR3 length is 16 residues. Germline assignment: CDR1 SGDLS and CDR2 YYNGEE. CDR3 nucleotide sequence: TGTGCCAGCAGTGTAGGCTTGGGGGGGGCCCAAGAGACCCAGTACTTC. This codes for CASSVGLGGAQETQYF.

The chain uses TRBV4-1 and TRBJ1-2, with no clear D. The V end lost 3 bases, the J end lost 4 bases, and 15 bases lay between the germline ends. The CDR3 runs to 15 residues. Looked up from germline, CDR1 is MGHRA and CDR2 is YSYEKL. The DNA for the CDR3 is TGCGCCAGCAGCCAGACCGGGGAGTTACTCTATGGCTACACCTTC. Translated, it gives CASSQTGELLYGYTF.

The CDR3 nucleotides are TGTGCCAGCAGTGAATCTACAGGGTTTGTTGCCAACGTCCTGACTTTC. Translating it yields CASSESTGFVANVLTF. The gene calls are TRBV6-1 and TRBJ2-6; the D gene is possibly TRBD1 (6 bases). CDR1 is MNHNS, CDR2 SASEGT, per germline. V was shortened by 2 bases and J by 7 bases, with 15 bases between the two germline ends. The CDR3 sequence is 16 residues long.

The rearrangement links TRBV13 to TRBJ1-3; D is unresolved. The germline gives CDR1 PRHDT, CDR2 FYEKMQ (reference sequence). Trimming pared 8 bases from V and 2 bases from J, leaving 13 bases between. CDR3 length: 14 amino acids. The CDR3 loop reads CASWRVGTGNTIYF. CDR3 in DNA: TGTGCCAGCTGGAGGGTGGGCACTGGAAACACCATATATTTT.

The genes are TRBV4-2 and TRBJ1-2; 7 nucleotides agree with TRBD1. Germline V CDR1 and CDR2: LGHNA, YNFKEQ. V trimming: 1 base; J trimming: 2 bases; junction bases outside the gene matches: 4. CDR3 length: 15 amino acids. Here the CDR3 reads CASSQGDRNNYGYTF. CDR3 sequence (DNA): TGTGCCAGCAGCCAAGGGGACAGAAACAACTATGGCTACACCTTC.

This chain connects TRBV30 to TRBJ2-1; maybe TRBD1 (5 bases). This CDR3 has 12 amino acids. Trimming stripped 8 bases from V and 5 bases from J, with 13 bases between. Germline values: CDR1 GTSNPN, CDR2 SVGIG (reference sequence). CDR3: CAGASRDNEQFF. CDR3 DNA: TGTGCCGGGGCCTCTAGAGACAATGAGCAGTTCTTC.

This chain connects TRBV15 to TRBJ1-2; D unresolved. The ends were cut back, 0 bases at V and 0 bases at J, with 11 bases in the middle. This CDR3 has 16 amino acids. Germline CDR1 and CDR2: LNHNV and YYDKDF (reference sequence). CDR3 amino acids: CATSRDQVRTNYGYTF. CDR3 coding DNA: TGTGCCACCAGCAGAGACCAGGTCAGGACTAACTATGGCTACACCTTC.

V and J are TRBV11-3 and TRBJ2-1, with D unresolved. Trimming cost V 3 bases and J 0 bases, with 9 bases left between them. Germline V CDR1 and CDR2: SGHNT, YENEEA. This CDR3 has 15 amino acids. Here the CDR3 reads CASSFDSYSYNEQFF. The DNA for the CDR3 is TGTGCCAGCAGCTTCGACTCTTACTCCTACAATGAGCAGTTCTTC.

The rearrangement uses TRBV28 and TRBJ1-1; TRBD1 agrees at 8 bases. CDR1 is MDHEN and CDR2 is SYDVKM in the germline V gene. The V segment lost 3 bases and the J segment 4 bases; nucleotides outside the gene matches: 7. The CDR3 is made up of 15 amino acids. In DNA, the CDR3 is TGTGCCAGCAGTTTGGACCAGGGGGCTATCACTGAAGCTTTCTTT. Its translation is CASSLDQGAITEAFF.

V usage is TRBV7-9 and J usage is TRBJ2-1; 16 nucleotides line up with TRBD2. The CDR3 contains 17 residues. CDR1 and CDR2 (germline): SEHNR, FQNEAQ (reference sequence). V lost 5 bases, J lost 4 bases, and 5 bases stayed unmatched. The chain's CDR3 is CASSAPGLAGGYNEQFF. In DNA, the CDR3 is TGTGCCAGCAGCGCTCCGGGACTAGCGGGAGGGTACAATGAGCAGTTCTTC.

The rearrangement uses TRBV5-1 and TRBJ1-2; 7 positions agree with TRBD1. The CDR3 runs to 15 residues. Germline loops: CDR1 SGHRS, CDR2 YFSETQ. V gave up 0 bases and J gave up 6 bases; unmatched junction bases: 8. This CDR3 is CASSLERQGMDGYTF. The CDR3 coding sequence is TGCGCCAGCAGCTTGGAAAGACAGGGAATGGATGGCTACACCTTC.

Concerning this clone: Other DNA variants within this sample encode the same CDR3. The genes are TRBV5-6 and TRBJ1-1; D might be TRBD1 (5 bases). V gave up 0 bases and J gave up 5 bases, with 8 bases separating them. The CDR3 extends over 13 amino acids. The germline gives CDR1 SGHDT, CDR2 YYEEEE. The CDR3 sequence: CASSLGGGTEAFF. The CDR3 bases are TGTGCCAGCAGCTTGGGGGGCGGAACTGAAGCTTTCTTT.

V gene TRBV27 combines with J gene TRBJ2-2, with 10 nucleotides matching TRBD2. The germline CDR1 and CDR2 sequences are MNHEY and SMNVEV (reference sequence). The CDR3 runs 17 residues. With 3 bases clipped from V and 6 bases from J, the junction kept 10 bases outside the gene matches. CDR3: CASSFLRKREGPGELFF. The CDR3 DNA sequence: TGTGCCAGCAGTTTTCTACGTAAGCGGGAGGGTCCCGGGGAGCTGTTTTTT.

This chain connects TRBV7-8 to TRBJ1-4, with D possibly being TRBD1 (6 bases). V lost 3 bases, J lost 4 bases, and 9 bases lay in between. CDR3 length: 14 residues. Germline V CDR1 and CDR2: SGHVS, FQNEAQ. The CDR3 DNA reads TGTGCCAGCAGCTTCAGGGGAAGTAATGAAAAACTGTTTTTT. Residues: CASSFRGSNEKLFF.

The J gene is TRBJ2-7, the V gene TRBV27; 8 nucleotides match TRBD2. Germline V gives CDR1 MNHEY, CDR2 SMNVEV (reference sequence). The CDR3 length is 14 residues. The trim removed 4 bases at V and 3 bases at J, leaving 5 bases unmatched. CDR3 in amino acids: CASSYSGKDYEQYF. For the CDR3, the DNA is TGTGCCAGCAGTTATAGCGGGAAAGACTACGAGCAGTACTTC.

The DNA of the CDR3 is TGCGCCAGCAGTGACGGCTGGGGGCAACAGACCCAGTACTTC. It codes for CASSDGWGQQTQYF. This sequence joins TRBV5-1 and TRBJ2-5; D is perhaps TRBD1 (6 bases). Per germline, CDR1 SGHRS and CDR2 YFSETQ. The CDR3 is 14 amino acids. Trimming cost V 5 bases and J 6 bases, with 17 bases left between them.

The V call is TRBV7-9, the J call TRBJ1-1; TRBD1 is a possible D gene (5 bases). This CDR3 contains 17 residues. The V and J ends lost 5 bases and 6 bases respectively, with 25 bases between them. Germline V lookup: CDR1 SEHNR, CDR2 FQNEAQ (reference sequence). CDR3 sequence: CASSSSGILSFIAEAFF. For the CDR3, the DNA is TGTGCCAGCAGCAGCTCAGGGATTCTTTCGTTTATAGCTGAAGCTTTCTTT.

This chain links TRBV11-1 with TRBJ2-7, with TRBD1 matching over 10 bases. The CDR3 contains 14 residues. V trimming: 3 bases; J trimming: 2 bases; junction bases outside the gene matches: 1. Germline-derived CDR1 and CDR2 are SGHAT and FQDESV (reference sequence). CDR3 bases: TGTGCCAGCAGCTTGACAGGGGGCGCCTACGAGCAGTACTTC. This sequence encodes CASSLTGGAYEQYF.

The chain employs TRBV6-5 and TRBJ2-2; TRBD1 matches at 7 bases. V was clipped by 4 bases and J by 7 bases; unmatched bases: 9. The CDR3 has 15 amino acids. The germline V gene has CDR1 MNHEY and CDR2 SVGAGI. In DNA, the CDR3 is TGTGCCAGCAGTTCCCGACAGGGATGGGTCGGGGAGCTGTTTTTT. Protein product: CASSSRQGWVGELFF.

The chain combines TRBV29-1 with TRBJ2-7, with D uncertain. Germline V gene lookup returns CDR1 SQVTM and CDR2 ANQGSEA. V was pared by 6 bases and J by 3 bases, with 9 bases between. This CDR3 region has 11 residues. CDR3: CSVQESYEQYF. CDR3 bases: TGCAGCGTCCAGGAAAGCTACGAGCAGTACTTC.